This T cell receptor beta chain was recovered during a study of vaccination and CD4 T cells after COVID-19. At the level of the study: The authors used overlapping spike peptides from SARS-CoV-2, HCoV-NL63, HCoV-OC43 and HCoV-229E to stimulate cells.

Cultured CD4+ T cell DNA underwent sequencing with the Oncomine TCR Beta short-read assay. TCRdb re-analysed the PCR reads in MiXCR, keeping a single row per CDR3 protein. Among about 6,900 distinct CDR3 sequences listed, around 25% were seen once. The ends lost 4 bases at V and 1 base at J; junction bases unmatched: 9. CDR1 MDHEN and CDR2 SYDVKM come from the germline V gene. This CDR3 is 16 amino acids long. Concerning this clonotype: Its specificity is unknown.

Treatment given: roughly nine-day PBMC culture with coronavirus spike peptide pools or control peptides (ViraFEST assay). CD4+ T-cell collection from the unexposed donor predated the COVID-19 pandemic (2011-2018). ViraFEST used peptide pools to expand antigen-specific T cells and subsequently sequenced their TCRs. Both day 3 and day 7 involved replacing half of the medium with fresh IL-2 medium. Four cold-coronavirus spikes, along with SARS-CoV-2 S/N, were used to probe unexposed-donor CD4+ T cells, cells permitting. Sequenced input: CD4+ T cells from blood, cultured in vitro. This TCR was recovered from a human donor in good health. This chain links TRBV28 with TRBJ1-1; TRBD1 aligns across 7 bases. The CDR3 reads CASSSRQGGGNTEAFF. In DNA, the CDR3 is TGTGCCAGCAGTTCGAGACAGGGAGGAGGGAACACTGAAGCTTTCTTT.